These 2 T cell receptor beta chains originate from one sample sequenced in a study of cytomegalovirus exposure and HLA in healthy donors. The PCR employed 60 Vbeta primers together with 13 Jbeta primers. TCRdb keeps only in-frame clones here, not all; method: immunoSEQ multiplex PCR. The table includes 150,000 to 200,000 clones, about 79% detected once. The sample consisted of PBMCs. Source of these receptors: a woman aged 45-59 years in good health and CMV-seropositive.

This clone occurred a few times. This chain joins TRBV6-5 and TRBJ2-7; 8 positions match TRBD1. The V segment lost 0 bases and the J segment 4 bases; nucleotides outside the gene matches: 5. Per the germline V gene, CDR1 is MNHEY and CDR2 is SVGAGI. The CDR3 is made up of 15 amino acids. The CDR3 DNA reads as TGTGCCAGCAGTTACTCGACCAGGGGGCGGTACGAGCAGTACTTC. Translating it yields CASSYSTRGRYEQYF.

CDR3 in amino acids: CASSSGTAMYQPQHF. DNA for the CDR3: TGTGCCAGCAGTTCCGGGACAGCAATGTATCAGCCCCAGCATTTT. This chain joins TRBV28 and TRBJ1-5; 7 bases are a match to TRBD1. This CDR3 region has 15 residues. Germline lookup yields CDR1 MDHEN and CDR2 SYDVKM. The ends lost 4 bases at V and 5 bases at J; junction bases unmatched: 8.